The T cell receptor (beta chain) described here comes from a study of blood T cell repertoires in COVID-19 (TCRdb year 2020). For the wider study: Collaborator samples came from the United States, Italy and Spain and covered acute and convalescent phases of COVID-19. The prospective study material was composed of cDNA or gDNA derived from T cells, B-cell-depleted T cells, or PBMCs. Samples were obtained from the ongoing ImmuneRACE study (first 160 participants) and from about 1,300 subjects provided by 6 global collaborators. The sample metadata nearly always contained a de-identified subject ID, COVID-19 status, age in years and sex. Where HLA class I and class II types were available, the types were taken from metadata supplied by the sample provider, not from assay-based typing. The repertoires were made available in a free public database intended to serve as a resource for research on the immune response to SARS-CoV-2. Deeply sampled blood TCRbeta repertoires from subjects exposed to, actively infected with, or recovered from COVID-19 were included in the dataset.

A distance of 13 bases separates the germline ends of V and J, which lose 6 bases and 8 bases respectively. CDR1 MGHRA and CDR2 YSYEKL were looked up in the germline V gene. Including the terminal cysteine and phenylalanine, the CDR3 comprises 12 residues. Here the CDR3 DNA is all that survives: 36 bases in frame from base 1. Overall study outcomes, separate from this receptor: How much clinical and demographic metadata was included differed by source and by participant, and the metadata was provided uncurated.

Each collaborating institution followed its own protocols to collect whole blood in K2EDTA tubes. For TCRbeta analysis, collaborators shipped samples in one of three forms: frozen whole blood, isolated PBMCs, or DNA extracted from either of those sample types. TCRbeta CDR3 regions were amplified from genomic DNA by means of the immunoSEQ Assay, a bias-controlled multiplex PCR. In the original analysis: Nucleated cell counts per sample were estimated from amplification of reference gene primers within the assay. To quantify the absolute abundance of each unique TCRbeta CDR3 rearrangement, sequence reads were collapsed and filtered. Productive Simpson clonality was computed per sample as the square root of Simpson's diversity index over productive rearrangements. TCRdb obtained this table from immuneACCESS and retained in-frame rearrangements with V and J assigned. These tables miss some clones; where compared with another copy, unresolved V genes account for less than half of the shortfall, and the remainder is unexplained. V, J and clone size were drawn from that table, and D and trimming were deduced from the DNA. Here the sample has approximately 300,000 clones; roughly 91% occur a single time. Clones ranked in the top ten supply roughly 5.1% of the sample.

Turning to this clone: This clone's antigen is unknown. Within one base of it there is no much larger clone, and no base qualities were kept.

Sequencing used peripheral blood. The chain joins TRBV4-1 to TRBJ1-2; the D gene is possibly TRBD1, with 6 bases matching. This receptor was obtained from a man aged 40-50 years with acute or convalescent COVID-19. The DNA sequence is given as TGCGCCAGCAGTCCGGGCAGGGGAGGCTACACCTTC. This is translated as CASSPGRGGYTF.